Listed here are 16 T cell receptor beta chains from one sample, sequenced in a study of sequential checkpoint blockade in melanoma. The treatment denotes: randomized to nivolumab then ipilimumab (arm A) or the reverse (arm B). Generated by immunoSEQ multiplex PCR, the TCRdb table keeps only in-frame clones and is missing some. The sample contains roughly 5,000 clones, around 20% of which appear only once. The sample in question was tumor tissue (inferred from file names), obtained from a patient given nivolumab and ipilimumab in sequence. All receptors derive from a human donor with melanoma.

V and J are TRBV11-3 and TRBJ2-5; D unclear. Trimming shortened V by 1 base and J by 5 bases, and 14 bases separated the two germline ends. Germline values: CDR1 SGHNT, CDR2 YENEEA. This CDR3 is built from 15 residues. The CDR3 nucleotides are TGTGCCAGCAGCTTAGGTAGCCCGGTTTTGGAGACCCAGTACTTC. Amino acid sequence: CASSLGSPVLETQYF. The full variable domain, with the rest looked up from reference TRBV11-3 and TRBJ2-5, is EAGVVQSPRYKIIEKKQPVAFWCNPISGHNTLYWYLQNLGQGPELLIRYENEEAVDDSQLPKDRFSAERLKGVDSTLKIQPAELGDSAVYLCASSLGSPVLETQYFGPGTRLLVL.

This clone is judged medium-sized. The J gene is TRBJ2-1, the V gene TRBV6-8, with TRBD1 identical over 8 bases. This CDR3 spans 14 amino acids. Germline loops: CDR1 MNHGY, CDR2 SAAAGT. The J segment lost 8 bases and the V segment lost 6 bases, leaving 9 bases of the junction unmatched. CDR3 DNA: TGTGCCAGCAGCCACAGGACAGGGCGGGATGAGCAGTTCTTC. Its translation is CASSHRTGRDEQFF.

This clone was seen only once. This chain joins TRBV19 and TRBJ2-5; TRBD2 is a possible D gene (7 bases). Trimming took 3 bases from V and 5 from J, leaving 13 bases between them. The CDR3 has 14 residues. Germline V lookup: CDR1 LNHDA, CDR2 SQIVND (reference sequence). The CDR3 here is CASSISGGWETQYF. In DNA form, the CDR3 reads TGTGCCAGTAGTATTTCGGGGGGCTGGGAGACCCAGTACTTC.

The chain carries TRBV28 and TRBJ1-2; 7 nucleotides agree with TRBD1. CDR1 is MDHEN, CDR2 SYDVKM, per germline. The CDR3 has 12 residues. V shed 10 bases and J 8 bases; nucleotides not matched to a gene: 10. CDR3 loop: CATGGLAGGYTF. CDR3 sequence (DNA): TGTGCCACAGGGGGGCTGGCTGGAGGCTACACCTTC.

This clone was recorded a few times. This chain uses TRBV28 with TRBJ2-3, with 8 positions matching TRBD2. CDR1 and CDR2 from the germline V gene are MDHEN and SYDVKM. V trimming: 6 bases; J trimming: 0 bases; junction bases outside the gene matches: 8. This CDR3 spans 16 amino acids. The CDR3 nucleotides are TGTGCCAGCAGCTTAGCGGGGCCCCCTAGCACAGATACGCAGTATTTT. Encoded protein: CASSLAGPPSTDTQYF. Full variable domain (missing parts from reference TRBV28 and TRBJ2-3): DVKVTQSSRYLVKRTGEKVFLECVQDMDHENMFWYRQDPGLGLRLIYFSYDVKMKEKGDIPEGYSVSREKKERFSLILESASTNQTSMYLCASSLAGPPSTDTQYFGPGTRLTVL.

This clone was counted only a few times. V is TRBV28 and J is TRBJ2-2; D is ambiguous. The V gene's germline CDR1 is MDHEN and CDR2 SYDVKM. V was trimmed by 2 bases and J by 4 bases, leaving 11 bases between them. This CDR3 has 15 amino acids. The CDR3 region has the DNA TGTGCCAGCAGTTTACTACAGCTTGGCACCGGGGAGCTGTTTTTT. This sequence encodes CASSLLQLGTGELFF.

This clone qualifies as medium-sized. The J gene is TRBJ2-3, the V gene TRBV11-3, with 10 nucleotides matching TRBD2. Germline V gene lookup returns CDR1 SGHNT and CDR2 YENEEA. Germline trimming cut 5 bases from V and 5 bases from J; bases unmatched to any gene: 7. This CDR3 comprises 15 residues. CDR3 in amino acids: CASSLSGGALDTQYF. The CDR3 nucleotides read TGTGCCAGCAGCCTGAGCGGGGGGGCCTTAGATACGCAGTATTTT.

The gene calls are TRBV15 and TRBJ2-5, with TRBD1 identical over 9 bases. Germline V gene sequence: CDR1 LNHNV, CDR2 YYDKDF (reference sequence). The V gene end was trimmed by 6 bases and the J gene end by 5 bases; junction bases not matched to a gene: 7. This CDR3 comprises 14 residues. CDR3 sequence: CATRRTGVGETQYF. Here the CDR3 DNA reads TGTGCCACCAGAAGGACAGGGGTTGGGGAGACCCAGTACTTC. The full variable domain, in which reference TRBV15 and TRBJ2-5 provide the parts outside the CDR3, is DAMVIQNPRYQVTQFGKPVTLSCSQTLNHNVMYWYQQKSSQAPKLLFHYYDKDFNNEADTPDNFQSRRPNTSFCFLDIRSPGLGDTAMYLCATRRTGVGETQYFGPGTRLLVL.

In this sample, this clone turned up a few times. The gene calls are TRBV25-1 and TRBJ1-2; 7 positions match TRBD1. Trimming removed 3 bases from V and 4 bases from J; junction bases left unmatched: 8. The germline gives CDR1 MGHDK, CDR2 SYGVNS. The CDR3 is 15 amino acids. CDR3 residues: CASSEISGTAYGYTF. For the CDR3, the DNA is TGTGCCAGCAGTGAGATCTCCGGGACAGCCTATGGCTACACCTTC.

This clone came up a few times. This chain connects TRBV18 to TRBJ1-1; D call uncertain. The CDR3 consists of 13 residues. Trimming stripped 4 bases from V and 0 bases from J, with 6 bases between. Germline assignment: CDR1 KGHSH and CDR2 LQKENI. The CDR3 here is CASSQGLNTEAFF. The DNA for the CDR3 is TGTGCCAGCTCACAGGGCCTGAACACTGAAGCTTTCTTT.

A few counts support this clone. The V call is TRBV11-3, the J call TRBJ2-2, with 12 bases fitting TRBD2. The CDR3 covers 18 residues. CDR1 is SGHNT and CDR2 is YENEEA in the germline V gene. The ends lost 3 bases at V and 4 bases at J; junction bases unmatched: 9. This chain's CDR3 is CASSFPTSGSASTGELFF. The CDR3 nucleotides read TGTGCCAGCAGCTTCCCGACTAGCGGGAGTGCTAGCACCGGGGAGCTGTTTTTT.

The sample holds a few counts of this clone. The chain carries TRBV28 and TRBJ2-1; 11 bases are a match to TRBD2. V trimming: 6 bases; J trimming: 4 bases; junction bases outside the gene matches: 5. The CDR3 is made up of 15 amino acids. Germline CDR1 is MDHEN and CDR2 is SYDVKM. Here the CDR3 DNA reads TGTGCCAGCAGGCCTACTAGCGGGGGTTACAATGAGCAGTTCTTC. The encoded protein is CASRPTSGGYNEQFF.

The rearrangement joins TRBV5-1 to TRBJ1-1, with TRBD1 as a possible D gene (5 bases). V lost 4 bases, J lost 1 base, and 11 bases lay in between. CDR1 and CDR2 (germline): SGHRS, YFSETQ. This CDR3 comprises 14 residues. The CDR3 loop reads CASSVGAGNTEAFF. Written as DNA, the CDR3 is TGCGCCAGCAGCGTAGGGGCGGGGAACACTGAAGCTTTCTTT.

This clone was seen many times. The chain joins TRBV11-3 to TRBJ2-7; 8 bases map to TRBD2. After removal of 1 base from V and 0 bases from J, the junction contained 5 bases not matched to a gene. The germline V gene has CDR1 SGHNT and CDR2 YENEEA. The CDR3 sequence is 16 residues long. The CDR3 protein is CASSLVPAGASYEQYF. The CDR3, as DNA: TGTGCCAGCAGCTTAGTGCCAGCGGGGGCCTCCTACGAGCAGTACTTC.

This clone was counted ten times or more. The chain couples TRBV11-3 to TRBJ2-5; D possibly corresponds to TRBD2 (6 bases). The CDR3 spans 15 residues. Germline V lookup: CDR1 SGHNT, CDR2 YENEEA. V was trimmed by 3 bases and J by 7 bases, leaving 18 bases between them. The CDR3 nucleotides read TGTGCCAGCAGCTTGGCCGGGCGGGGAAAGGGGACCCAGTACTTC. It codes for CASSLAGRGKGTQYF.

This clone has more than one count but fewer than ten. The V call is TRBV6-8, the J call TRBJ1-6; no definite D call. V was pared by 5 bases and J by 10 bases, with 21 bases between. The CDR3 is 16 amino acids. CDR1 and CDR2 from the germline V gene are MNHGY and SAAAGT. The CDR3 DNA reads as TGTGCCAGCAGTAGAGCAGGAGCAAGCCTCGGGTCACCCCTCCACTTT. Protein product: CASSRAGASLGSPLHF.